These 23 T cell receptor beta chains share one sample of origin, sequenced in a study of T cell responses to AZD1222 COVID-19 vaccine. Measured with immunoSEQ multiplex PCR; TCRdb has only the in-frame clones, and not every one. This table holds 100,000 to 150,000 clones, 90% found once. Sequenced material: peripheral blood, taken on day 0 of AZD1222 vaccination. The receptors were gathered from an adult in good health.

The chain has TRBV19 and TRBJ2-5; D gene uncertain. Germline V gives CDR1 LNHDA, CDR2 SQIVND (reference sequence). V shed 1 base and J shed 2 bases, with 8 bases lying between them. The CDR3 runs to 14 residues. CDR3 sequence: CASSIAGRQETQYF. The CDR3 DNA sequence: TGTGCCAGTAGTATAGCCGGACGGCAAGAGACCCAGTACTTC.

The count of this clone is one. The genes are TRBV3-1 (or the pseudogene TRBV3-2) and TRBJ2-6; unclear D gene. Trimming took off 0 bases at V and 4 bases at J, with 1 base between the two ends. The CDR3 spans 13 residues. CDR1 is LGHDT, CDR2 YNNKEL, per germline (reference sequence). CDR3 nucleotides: TGTGCCAGCAGCCAAGAAGGGGCCAACGTCCTGACTTTC. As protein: CASSQEGANVLTF.

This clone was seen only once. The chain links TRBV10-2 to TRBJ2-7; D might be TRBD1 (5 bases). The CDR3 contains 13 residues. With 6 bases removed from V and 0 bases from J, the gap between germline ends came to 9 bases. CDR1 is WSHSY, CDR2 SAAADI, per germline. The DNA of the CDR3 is TGCGCCAGCAGACAGACAGCCTCCTACGAGCAGTACTTC. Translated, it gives CASRQTASYEQYF.

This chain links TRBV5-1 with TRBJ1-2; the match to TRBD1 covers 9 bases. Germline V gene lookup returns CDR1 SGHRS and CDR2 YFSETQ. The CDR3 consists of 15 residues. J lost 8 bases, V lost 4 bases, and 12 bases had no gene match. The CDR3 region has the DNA TGCGCCAGCAGCCAACAGGGGGCTATAGCCTCAGGCTACACCTTC. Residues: CASSQQGAIASGYTF.

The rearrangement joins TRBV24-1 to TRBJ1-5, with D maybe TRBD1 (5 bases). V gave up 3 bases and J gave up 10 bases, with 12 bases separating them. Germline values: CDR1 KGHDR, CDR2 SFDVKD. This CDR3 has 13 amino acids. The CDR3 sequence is CATSDGARLPQHF. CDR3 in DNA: TGTGCCACCAGTGATGGGGCCCGTTTACCCCAGCATTTT.

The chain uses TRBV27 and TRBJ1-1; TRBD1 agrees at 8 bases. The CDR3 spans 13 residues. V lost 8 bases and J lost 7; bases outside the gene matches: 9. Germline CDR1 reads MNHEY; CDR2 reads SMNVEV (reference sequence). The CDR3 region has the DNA TGTGCCAGCCGAAGGACAGGGTGGATTGAAGCTTTCTTT. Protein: CASRRTGWIEAFF.

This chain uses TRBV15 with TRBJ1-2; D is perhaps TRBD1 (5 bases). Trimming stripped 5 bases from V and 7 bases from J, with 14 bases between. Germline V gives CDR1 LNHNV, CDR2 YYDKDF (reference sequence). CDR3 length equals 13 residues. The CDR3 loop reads CATSFLDRGGYTF. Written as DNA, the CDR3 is TGTGCCACCAGCTTTCTAGACAGAGGTGGCTACACCTTC.

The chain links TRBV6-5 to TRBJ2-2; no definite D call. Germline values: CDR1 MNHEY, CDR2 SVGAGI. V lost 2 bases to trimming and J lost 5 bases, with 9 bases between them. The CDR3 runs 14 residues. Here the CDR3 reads CASSYGAMTGELFF. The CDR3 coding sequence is TGTGCCAGCAGTTACGGAGCTATGACCGGGGAGCTGTTTTTT.

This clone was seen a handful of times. CDR3 sequence reads: CASSTGALGYTF. CDR3 nucleotides: TGTGCCAGCAGTACTGGGGCGCTGGGCTACACCTTC. The V gene is TRBV28, the J gene TRBJ1-2, with D possibly being TRBD1 (5 bases). Germline CDR1 and CDR2: MDHEN and SYDVKM. This CDR3 is 12 amino acids long. V lost 5 bases and J 8 bases, leaving 12 bases between the germline ends.

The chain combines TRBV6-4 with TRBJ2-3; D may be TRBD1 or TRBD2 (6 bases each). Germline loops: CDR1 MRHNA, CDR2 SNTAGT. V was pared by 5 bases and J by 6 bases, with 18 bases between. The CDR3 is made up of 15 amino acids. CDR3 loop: CASSLTGAWGDTQYF. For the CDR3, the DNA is TGTGCCAGCAGTCTGACGGGGGCCTGGGGGGATACGCAGTATTTT.

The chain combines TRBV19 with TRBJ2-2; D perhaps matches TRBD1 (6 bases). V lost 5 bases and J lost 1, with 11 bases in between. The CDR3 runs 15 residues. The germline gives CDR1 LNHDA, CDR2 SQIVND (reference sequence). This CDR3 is CASSSPGQNTGELFF. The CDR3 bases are TGTGCCAGTAGTTCACCGGGACAGAACACCGGGGAGCTGTTTTTT. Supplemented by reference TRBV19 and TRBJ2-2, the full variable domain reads DGGITQSPKYLFRKEGQNVTLSCEQNLNHDAMYWYRQDPGQGLRLIYYSQIVNDFQKGDIAEGYSVSREKKESFPLTVTSAQKNPTAFYLCASSSPGQNTGELFFGEGSRLTVL.

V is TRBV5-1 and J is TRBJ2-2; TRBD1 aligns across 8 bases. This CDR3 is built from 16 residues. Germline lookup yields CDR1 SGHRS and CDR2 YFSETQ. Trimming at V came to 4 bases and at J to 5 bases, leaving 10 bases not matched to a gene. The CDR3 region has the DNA TGCGCCAGCAGCGTAGGACAGGGCTTGGGGACCGGGGAGCTGTTTTTT. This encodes CASSVGQGLGTGELFF.

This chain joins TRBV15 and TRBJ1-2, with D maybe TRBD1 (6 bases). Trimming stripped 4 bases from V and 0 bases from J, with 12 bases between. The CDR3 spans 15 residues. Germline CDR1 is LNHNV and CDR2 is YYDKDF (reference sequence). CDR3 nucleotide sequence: TGTGCCACCAGCAACCGACAGGTTACTAACTATGGCTACACCTTC. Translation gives CATSNRQVTNYGYTF.

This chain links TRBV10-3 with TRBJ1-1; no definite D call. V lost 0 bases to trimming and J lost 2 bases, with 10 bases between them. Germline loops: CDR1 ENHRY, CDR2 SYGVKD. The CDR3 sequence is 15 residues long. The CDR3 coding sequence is TGTGCCATCAGTGAGTCAGCAGGCGTAAACACTGAAGCTTTCTTT. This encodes CAISESAGVNTEAFF.

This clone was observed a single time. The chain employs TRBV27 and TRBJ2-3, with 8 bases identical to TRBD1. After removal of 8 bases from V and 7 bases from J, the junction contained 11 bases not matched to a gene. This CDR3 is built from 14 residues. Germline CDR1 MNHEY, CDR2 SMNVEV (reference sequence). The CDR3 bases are TGTGCCAGCGCAACAGGGGGGACTTCATATACGCAGTATTTT. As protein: CASATGGTSYTQYF.

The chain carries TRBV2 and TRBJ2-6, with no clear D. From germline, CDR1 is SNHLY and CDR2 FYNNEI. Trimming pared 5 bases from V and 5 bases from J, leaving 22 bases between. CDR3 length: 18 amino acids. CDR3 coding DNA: TGTGCCAGCAGTAACGTATATTACCGATACAGTCGGGCCAACGTCCTGACTTTC. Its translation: CASSNVYYRYSRANVLTF.

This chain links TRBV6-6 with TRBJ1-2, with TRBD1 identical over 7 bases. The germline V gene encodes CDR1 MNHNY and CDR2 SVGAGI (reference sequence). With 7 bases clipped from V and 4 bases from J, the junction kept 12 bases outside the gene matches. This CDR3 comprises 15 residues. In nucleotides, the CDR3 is TGTGCCAGCACCCCACAGGGGATGAATAGCTATGGCTACACCTTC. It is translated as CASTPQGMNSYGYTF.

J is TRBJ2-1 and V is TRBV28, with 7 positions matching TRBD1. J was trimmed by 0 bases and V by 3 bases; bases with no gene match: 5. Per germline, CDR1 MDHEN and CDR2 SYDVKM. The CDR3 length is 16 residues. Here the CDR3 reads CASSLGTESSYNEQFF. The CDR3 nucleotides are TGTGCCAGCAGTTTGGGGACAGAGAGCTCCTACAATGAGCAGTTCTTC.

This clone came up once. The CDR3 loop reads CASSDSYGYTF. The CDR3 DNA is TGTGCCAGCAGTGACAGCTATGGCTACACCTTC. V and J are TRBV6-6 and TRBJ1-2; D is perhaps TRBD1 (5 bases). The CDR3 has 11 amino acids. V was cut by 5 bases and J by 4 bases, with 5 bases left in between. Germline CDR1 and CDR2: MNHNY and SVGAGI (reference sequence).

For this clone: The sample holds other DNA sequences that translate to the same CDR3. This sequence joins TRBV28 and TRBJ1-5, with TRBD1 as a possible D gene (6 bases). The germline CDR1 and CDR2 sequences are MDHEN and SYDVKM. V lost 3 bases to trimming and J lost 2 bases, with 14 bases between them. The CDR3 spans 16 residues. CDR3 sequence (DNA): TGTGCCAGCAGTTTGCGCAGGGGTCCGGGCAATCAGCCCCAGCATTTT. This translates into CASSLRRGPGNQPQHF.

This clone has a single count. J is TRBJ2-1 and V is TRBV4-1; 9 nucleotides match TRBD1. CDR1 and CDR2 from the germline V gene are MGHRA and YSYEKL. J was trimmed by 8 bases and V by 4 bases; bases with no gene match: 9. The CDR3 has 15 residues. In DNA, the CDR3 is TGCGCCAGCAGCCTGGGGGGACAGGGTAATTATGAGCAGTTCTTC. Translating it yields CASSLGGQGNYEQFF.

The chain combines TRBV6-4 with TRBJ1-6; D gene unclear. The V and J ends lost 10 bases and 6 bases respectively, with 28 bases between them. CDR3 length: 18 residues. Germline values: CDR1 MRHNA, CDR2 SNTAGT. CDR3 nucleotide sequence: TGTGCCACCAATCTAGAGGCCAGAGGTTTTATTCCTAATTCACCCCTCCACTTT. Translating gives CATNLEARGFIPNSPLHF.

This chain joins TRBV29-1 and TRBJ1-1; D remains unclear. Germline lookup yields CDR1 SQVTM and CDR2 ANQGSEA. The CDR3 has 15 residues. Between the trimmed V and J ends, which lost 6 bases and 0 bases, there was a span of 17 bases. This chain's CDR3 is CSVGLDTRMNTEAFF. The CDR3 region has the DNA TGCAGCGTCGGACTCGACACTCGAATGAACACTGAAGCTTTCTTT.